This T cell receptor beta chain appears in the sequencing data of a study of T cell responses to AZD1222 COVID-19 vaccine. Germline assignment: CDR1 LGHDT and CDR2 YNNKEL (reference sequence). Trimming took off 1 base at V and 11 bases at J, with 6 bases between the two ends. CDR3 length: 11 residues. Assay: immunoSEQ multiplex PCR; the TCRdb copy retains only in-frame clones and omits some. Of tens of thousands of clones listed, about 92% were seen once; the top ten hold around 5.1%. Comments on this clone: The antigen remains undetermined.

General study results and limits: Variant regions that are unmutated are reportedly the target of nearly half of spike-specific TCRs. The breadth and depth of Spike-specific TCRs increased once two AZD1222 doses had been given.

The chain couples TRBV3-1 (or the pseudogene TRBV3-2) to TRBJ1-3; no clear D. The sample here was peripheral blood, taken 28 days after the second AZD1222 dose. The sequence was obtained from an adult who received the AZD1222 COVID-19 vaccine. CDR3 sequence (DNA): TGTGCCAGCAGCCAAGGGGCCTCCATATATTTT. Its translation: CASSQGASIYF.